This T cell receptor beta chain appears in the sequencing data of a study of Ad26.COV2.S vaccination and SARS-CoV-2 variants. Study-wide background: Into the muscle, Ad26.COV2.S was dosed once or twice, 56 days apart.

About this clone: Its target is not known.

The treatment here: 15 to 20 received Ad26.COV2.S at low or high dose, single or two shots; 5 received placebo; per-sample allocation not given. Day 63 after the first injection of vaccine or placebo was the sampling time. Germline V lookup: CDR1 MGHRA, CDR2 YSYEKL. V was clipped by 4 bases and J by 6 bases; unmatched bases: 8. The CDR3 contains 16 residues. Sequencing used immunoSEQ multiplex PCR; TCRdb keeps in-frame clones, though not all of them. This sample has over 300,000 clones, with roughly 80% found just once. The study, taken as a whole, reports: Substantial breadth was reportedly displayed by spike-specific CD8+ and CD4+ T cell responses after vaccination.

The chain links TRBV4-1 to TRBJ2-2, with TRBD1 matching over 10 bases. The sequence was obtained from a person aged 18-60 years who received the Ad26.COV2.S COVID-19 vaccine or a placebo. Sample: peripheral blood, taken in a trial of Ad26.COV2.S vaccine versus placebo. CDR3 DNA sequence: TGCGCCAGCAGCCGAGGGGACAGGGGACAAGCCGGGGAGCTGTTTTTT. Its protein is CASSRGDRGQAGELFF.